This T cell receptor beta chain derives from a study of a mutant IDH1 vaccine in newly diagnosed glioma. Of note for this clone: The junction departs from the called germline gene at one end, perhaps through a read error.

Per germline, CDR1 SSHAT and CDR2 FNYEAQ (reference sequence). This CDR3 has 12 amino acids. Some clones are missing from TCRdb's copy, which holds only in-frame ones; the method was immunoSEQ multiplex PCR. The table shows 55,000 to 70,000 clones, with approximately 79% occurring only once. The time point here: baseline, week 1 (first vaccination visit). Treatment: pre-vaccination baseline after standard-of-care therapy. The source material was PBMCs, sampled from a glioma patient treated with radiotherapy, temozolomide or both. The receptor was derived from a man in his fifties or sixties with glioma. The chain recombines TRBV7-7 with TRBJ1-2; no firm D call. CDR3 amino acids: CASSLVPYGYTF. CDR3 coding DNA: TGTGCTAGCAGCTTAGTCCCCTACGGCTACACCTTC. The full variable domain, with the rest looked up from reference TRBV7-7 and TRBJ1-2, is GAGVSQSPRYKVTKRGQDVTLRCDPISSHATLYWYQQALGQGPEFLTYFNYEAQPDKSGLPSDRFSAERPEGSISTLTIQRTEQRDSAMYRCASSLVPYGYTFGSGTRLTVV.